This TCR beta chain was profiled in a study of blood T cells in healthy people across ages. Study-level background: About one barcoded TCR beta cDNA was captured per two T cells.

Using a J-beta primer mix together with a sample-barcoded 5' primer, a second PCR was run for about 6 to 11 cycles. Via MiXCR, TCRdb re-called the 5' RACE reads, giving one row per CDR3 protein. The sample has more than 800,000 distinct CDR3 sequences, 25% to 30% seen once. Isolated PBMCs totaled at least 6.5 million in each sample. This clonotype was recorded many times. The V end was cut by 2 bases, the J end by 6 bases, with 17 bases between. The CDR3 runs to 15 residues. Germline assignment: CDR1 DFQATT and CDR2 SNEGSKA (reference sequence). Sequenced material: blood. The receptor comes from a woman at least 80 years old in good health. V usage is TRBV20-1 and J usage is TRBJ2-1, with D perhaps being TRBD1 or TRBD2 (5 bases each). In nucleotides, the CDR3 is TGCAGTGCTAGACTCGGGACGCAGATCCTCAATGAGCAGTTCTTC. Its protein product is CSARLGTQILNEQFF.